Sequencing of this T cell receptor beta chain was carried out in a study of cytomegalovirus exposure and HLA in healthy donors. The PCR used 60 Vbeta and 13 Jbeta primers. Clones were sequenced by immunoSEQ multiplex PCR, and TCRdb holds only the in-frame ones, with some missing. The data contain roughly 220,000 clones, under 85% of them seen just once; the ten biggest clones take up less than 2%. Study results and caveats: As was reported, the classifier diagnosed cytomegalovirus status with high specificity and sensitivity.

Note on this clone: The target antigen is unknown.

The CDR3 has 15 amino acids. CDR1 is SGDLS and CDR2 is YYNGEE in the germline V gene. V was trimmed by 1 base and J by 4 bases, leaving 13 bases between them. The TCR originated in a man between 45 and 60 years old in good health and CMV-seronegative. The material sequenced was PBMCs. The chain uses TRBV9 and TRBJ2-3; D is perhaps TRBD1 (6 bases). The CDR3 DNA reads as TGTGCCAGCAGCGTACTGCAGGGGCGCGCAGATACGCAGTATTTT. Translating gives CASSVLQGRADTQYF.